The entry that follows covers one T cell receptor beta chain sequence. These data belong to a study of CD8+ T cells in alopecia areata. Investigators isolated RNA and reverse transcribed it into cDNA to act as the sequencing template. The assay was immunoSEQ multiplex PCR, and TCRdb's table has in-frame clones only and misses some. The sample lists around 100,000 clones, about 71% occurring once. Treatment of the sample: oral pan-JAK inhibitor, 5-10 mg twice daily. This material consisted of CD8+ T cells sorted from blood, taken at approximately week 45, from a patient treated with tofacitinib. The clonotype was recovered from a human donor with alopecia areata.

CDR3 amino acids: CASSQSGKGSYEQYF. CDR3 bases: TGCGCCAGCAGCCAATCCGGGAAAGGGTCCTACGAGCAGTACTTC. The rearrangement joins TRBV4-3 to TRBJ2-5; possible D gene TRBD2, 5 bases. Near its end, the DNA agrees better with TRBJ2-7, so the J call may be wrong. CDR1 is LGHNA, CDR2 YSLEER, per germline. This CDR3 has 15 residues.